This TCR beta chain was found in a study of CD8+CD57+ T cells in acquired aplastic anemia. This clonotype has at least ten counts. No antigen is known for it. This CDR3 has 12 amino acids. Germline V gives CDR1 DFQATT, CDR2 SNEGSKA (reference sequence). Trimming pared 2 bases from V and 4 bases from J, leaving 8 bases between. Study outcomes and limitations: Statistical testing detected no significant gap in CD8+ Simpson's diversity between patients and controls.

Patients included in sequencing had previously demonstrated CD8+CD57+ cell expansion by flow cytometry. CDR3 and TCR beta VDJ profiling relied on a genomic DNA template. TCRdb analysed the reads with MiXCR anew, one entry per CDR3 protein. The sample lists 450,000 to 600,000 distinct CDR3 sequences; roughly a third were seen once. The sequencing sample was made of sorted CD4+, CD8+, or CD8+CD57+ T cells (not recorded which) from PBMCs. The gene calls are TRBV20-1 and TRBJ1-2; D call uncertain. The source is a human donor with aplastic anemia. In DNA, the CDR3 is TGCAGTGCTAGAACACTTACCTATGGCTACACCTTC. As protein: CSARTLTYGYTF.